The 27 T cell receptor beta chains below were found in one sample sequenced in a study of T-cell reconstitution after alpha-beta-depleted transplantation in children. As it was prepared, the TCRbeta library received unique molecular identifiers. TCRdb re-analysed the PCR reads in MiXCR, keeping a single row per CDR3 protein. The sample has approximately 650,000 distinct CDR3 sequences; about 12% are singletons. This specimen was PBMCs, taken before TCRalphabeta/CD19-depleted stem cell transplant. The receptors here all came from a girl aged 2-10 years with congenital amegakaryocytic thrombocytopenia, due to receive a stem cell transplant.

This clonotype has only a few counts. The rearrangement uses TRBV7-2 and TRBJ2-7; 7 nucleotides match TRBD1. There are 15 residues in the CDR3. Trimming cost V 4 bases and J 1 base; bases outside gene matches: 7. The germline gives CDR1 SGHTA, CDR2 FQGNSA. DNA for the CDR3: TGTGCCAGCAGCTCGAGACAGGGCCTTTCCTACGAGCAGTACTTC. This gives the protein CASSSRQGLSYEQYF.

V usage is TRBV20-1 and J usage is TRBJ2-2, with 9 bases aligning to TRBD2. The V and J ends lost 6 bases and 0 bases, in that order; junction bases with no gene match: 11. The CDR3 covers 17 residues. Germline CDR1 and CDR2: DFQATT and SNEGSKA (reference sequence). CDR3 sequence reads: CSARGQAGGANTGELFF. The CDR3 DNA reads as TGCAGTGCCCGGGGGCAAGCGGGAGGTGCGAACACCGGGGAGCTGTTTTTT.

This clonotype has a count of ten or more. J is TRBJ1-1 and V is TRBV29-1; D is unclear. Trimming removed 7 bases from V and 3 bases from J, with 9 bases in between. The germline V gene has CDR1 SQVTM and CDR2 ANQGSEA. This CDR3 has 11 residues. The CDR3 reads CSAGEDTEAFF. DNA for the CDR3: TGCAGCGCCGGGGAGGACACTGAAGCTTTCTTT. Full variable domain (remainder filled in from reference TRBV29-1 and TRBJ1-1): SAVISQKPSRDICQRGTSLTIQCQVDSQVTMMFWYRQQPGQSLTLIATANQGSEATYESGFVIDKFPISRPNLTFSTLTVSNMSPEDSSIYLCSAGEDTEAFFGQGTRLTVV.

The chain carries TRBV6-1 and TRBJ1-1, with TRBD1 matching over 8 bases. J was trimmed by 6 bases and V by 2 bases; bases with no gene match: 8. The CDR3 runs to 15 residues. Germline V lookup: CDR1 MNHNS, CDR2 SASEGT. The CDR3 coding sequence is TGTGCCAGCAGTGAAAGAACCGGGACAGGTCCTGAAGCTTTCTTT. Its protein is CASSERTGTGPEAFF.

This clonotype has at least ten counts. V and J are TRBV12-3 or TRBV12-4 and TRBJ2-7, with a weak D call TRBD2 (5 bases). The CDR3 extends over 13 amino acids. V was clipped by 5 bases and J by 4 bases, with 12 bases between them. The CDR3 region is CASSRSTSYEQYF. The CDR3 bases are TGTGCCAGCAGTCGATCAACTAGTTACGAGCAGTACTTC.

The sample holds many counts of this clonotype. The chain combines TRBV20-1 with TRBJ2-1, with 7 bases matching TRBD2. CDR1 and CDR2 from the germline V gene are DFQATT and SNEGSKA (reference sequence). The CDR3 spans 13 residues. Losses at the gene ends were 3 bases for V and 10 bases for J; bases not matched to a gene: 9. The CDR3 region is CSASRWLAEEQFF. CDR3 nucleotide sequence: TGCAGTGCTAGTAGGTGGCTAGCGGAAGAGCAGTTCTTC.

The table lists this clonotype with a few counts. The CDR3 nucleotides are TGTGCCAGCAGCCTCTTGGACAACCAAGAGACCCAGTACTTC. Translated: CASSLLDNQETQYF. The chain carries TRBV14 and TRBJ2-5; TRBD1 might be the D (5 bases). In germline, CDR1 is SGHDN, CDR2 FVKESK. Trimming cost V 4 bases and J 0 bases, with 9 bases left between them. The CDR3 has 14 amino acids.

This clonotype showed up many times. The chain has TRBV5-1 and TRBJ2-1; no reliable D call. Germline-derived CDR1 and CDR2 are SGHRS and YFSETQ. The V and J ends lost 2 bases and 9 bases respectively, with 12 bases between them. The CDR3 covers 13 residues. This CDR3 is CASSLGQAPEQFF. In DNA, the CDR3 is TGCGCCAGCAGCTTAGGGCAGGCCCCTGAGCAGTTCTTC.

This clonotype showed up many times. The chain couples TRBV5-1 to TRBJ2-3, with TRBD2 matching over 7 bases. CDR3 length: 18 residues. Germline V gives CDR1 SGHRS, CDR2 YFSETQ. The trim removed 0 bases at V and 0 bases at J, leaving 10 bases unmatched. The CDR3 DNA sequence: TGCGCCAGCAGCTTGGGTTTTACTAGCGACTATAGCACAGATACGCAGTATTTT. It yields the protein CASSLGFTSDYSTDTQYF. The variable domain in full, with the rest retrieved from reference TRBV5-1 and TRBJ2-3, is KAGVTQTPRYLIKTRGQQVTLSCSPISGHRSVSWYQQTPGQGLQFLFEYFSETQRNKGNFPGRFSGRQFSNSRSEMNVSTLELGDSALYLCASSLGFTSDYSTDTQYFGPGTRLTVL.

This clonotype was observed many times. V usage is TRBV20-1 and J usage is TRBJ2-3; 12 bases are shared with TRBD2. The germline CDR1 and CDR2 sequences are DFQATT and SNEGSKA (reference sequence). The junction had 6 bases not matched to a gene; V was cut back by 2 bases and J by 0 bases. The CDR3 is 17 amino acids. CDR3 in amino acids: CSARRLAGASSTDTQYF. In DNA form, the CDR3 reads TGCAGTGCTAGAAGACTAGCGGGGGCGTCTAGCACAGATACGCAGTATTTT.

This clonotype was seen at least ten times. V usage is TRBV12-3 or TRBV12-4 and J usage is TRBJ2-7, with a possible D match to TRBD2 (5 bases). The V end was cut by 6 bases, the J end by 2 bases, with 5 bases between. The CDR3 spans 11 residues. This CDR3 is CASRRAYEQYF. The CDR3 nucleotides read TGTGCCAGCAGGAGGGCCTACGAGCAGTACTTC.

This clonotype has at least ten counts. The chain couples TRBV5-1 to TRBJ2-1; D is perhaps TRBD2 (6 bases). V dropped 1 base and J dropped 4 bases, with 15 bases sitting between them. The CDR3 is 16 amino acids. CDR1 is SGHRS and CDR2 is YFSETQ in the germline V gene. The CDR3 sequence is CASSLFGDSNYNEQFF. In nucleotides, the CDR3 is TGCGCCAGCAGCTTGTTCGGGGACTCCAATTACAATGAGCAGTTCTTC.

The DNA for the CDR3 is TGTGCCAGCAGCCGACTAGCGGGAGGGCCACATACGCAGTATTTT. Translating gives CASSRLAGGPHTQYF. V is TRBV12-3 or TRBV12-4 and J is TRBJ2-3; 14 bases are shared with TRBD2. Losses at the gene ends were 6 bases for V and 7 bases for J; bases not matched to a gene: 6. The CDR3 sequence is 15 residues long.

This chain joins TRBV3-1 and TRBJ2-3; 8 bases are shared with TRBD1. The CDR3 consists of 16 residues. V gave up 1 base and J gave up 2 bases; unmatched junction bases: 5. CDR1 is LGHDT and CDR2 is YNNKEL in the germline V gene (reference sequence). DNA of the CDR3: TGTGCCAGCAGCCAAGTAGGGGGACAGGTCACAGATACGCAGTATTTT. Translating it yields CASSQVGGQVTDTQYF.

Many counts were recorded for this clonotype. An end of the junction does not agree with germline; a read error may underlie this. The chain combines TRBV5-1 with TRBJ2-3; D not resolved. This CDR3 has 13 amino acids. Germline CDR1 is SGHRS and CDR2 is YFSETQ. CDR3: CASSLGLTDTQYF. The CDR3 DNA sequence: TGTGCCAGCAGTTTAGGGCTCACAGATACGCAGTATTTT. Complete variable domain (other parts from reference TRBV5-1 and TRBJ2-3): KAGVTQTPRYLIKTRGQQVTLSCSPISGHRSVSWYQQTPGQGLQFLFEYFSETQRNKGNFPGRFSGRQFSNSRSEMNVSTLELGDSALYLCASSLGLTDTQYFGPGTRLTVL.

This clonotype was observed at least ten times. This chain uses TRBV5-8 with TRBJ2-2; D is uncertain. The germline V and J ends were trimmed by 4 bases and 5 bases, with 9 bases remaining between them. Germline V CDR1 and CDR2: SGHTS, YDEGEE. The CDR3 length is 13 residues. CDR3 coding DNA: TGTGCCAGCAGCACAGACCTTACCGGGGAGCTGTTTTTT. Protein sequence: CASSTDLTGELFF.

The chain carries TRBV5-1 and TRBJ2-2; D possibly uses TRBD1 or TRBD2 (5 bases each). This CDR3 contains 14 residues. The V and J ends lost 5 bases and 2 bases respectively, with 10 bases between them. Germline V gives CDR1 SGHRS, CDR2 YFSETQ. The CDR3, as DNA: TGCGCCAGCAGATGGGGACCCAACACCGGGGAGCTGTTTTTT. Translated: CASRWGPNTGELFF.

This clonotype was seen repeatedly, ten times or more. The chain combines TRBV5-1 with TRBJ1-6, with D unresolved. The CDR3 is made up of 16 amino acids. V gave up 4 bases and J gave up 0 bases, with 11 bases separating them. Germline V gives CDR1 SGHRS, CDR2 YFSETQ. CDR3 nucleotide sequence: TGCGCCAGCAGCGTAGGTGGCAACTCCTATAATTCACCCCTCCACTTT. Its protein is CASSVGGNSYNSPLHF.

Concerning this clonotype itself: Relative to the germline gene, one junction end is altered; a read error may explain this. The gene calls are TRBV5-1 and TRBJ2-7; 9 bases map to TRBD2. The CDR3 runs 15 residues. The germline V gene has CDR1 SGHRS and CDR2 YFSETQ. CDR3 DNA: TGCGCCAGCAGCTTAACAGCGGGAGGCCCCTACGAGCAGCACTTC. Its translation: CASSLTAGGPYEQHF.

This clonotype was seen only a few times. V is TRBV5-1 and J is TRBJ2-5; 8 positions match TRBD1. The CDR3 totals 17 residues. Germline lookup yields CDR1 SGHRS and CDR2 YFSETQ. V lost 0 bases, J lost 2 bases, and 9 bases stayed unmatched. In DNA, the CDR3 is TGCGCCAGCAGCTTGGGCATGCGGTGGGACAGGCAAGAGACCCAGTACTTC. It yields the protein CASSLGMRWDRQETQYF.

This clonotype was counted ten times or more. The chain carries TRBV20-1 and TRBJ2-1; unclear D gene. The CDR3 length is 16 residues. The germline V gene encodes CDR1 DFQATT and CDR2 SNEGSKA (reference sequence). With 0 bases removed from V and 6 bases from J, the gap between germline ends came to 18 bases. The CDR3 bases are TGCAGTGCTAGAGATAATCCAAGCGTGCCCCGCAATGAGCAGTTCTTC. The encoded protein is CSARDNPSVPRNEQFF.

This clonotype showed up many times. The V and J genes are TRBV20-1 and TRBJ2-1, with no clear D. The CDR3 is made up of 14 amino acids. Between the trimmed V and J ends, which lost 3 bases and 0 bases, there was a span of 9 bases. Germline-derived CDR1 and CDR2 are DFQATT and SNEGSKA (reference sequence). CDR3 region: CSARVPSSYNEQFF. Here the CDR3 DNA reads TGCAGTGCTAGGGTCCCCAGCTCCTACAATGAGCAGTTCTTC.

This clonotype occurred many times. The chain uses TRBV11-1 and TRBJ2-3; D gene uncertain. The CDR3 totals 18 residues. Trimming cost V 5 bases and J 3 bases, with 24 bases left between them. Germline lookup yields CDR1 SGHAT and CDR2 FQDESV (reference sequence). The CDR3 DNA reads as TGTGCCAGCAGCGCCAAGGACGGTGGTCTGGCAGAAACAGATACGCAGTATTTT. Translating it yields CASSAKDGGLAETDTQYF.

This rearrangement joins TRBV15 to TRBJ1-4, with unresolved D. The CDR3 is 13 amino acids. CDR1 and CDR2 (germline): LNHNV, YYDKDF (reference sequence). V gave up 1 base and J gave up 8 bases, with 8 bases separating them. The chain's CDR3 is CATSRGPREKLFF. Written as DNA, the CDR3 is TGTGCCACCAGCAGAGGACCGAGGGAAAAACTGTTTTTT.

This clonotype was counted many times. The chain combines TRBV9 with TRBJ2-1; D unclear. The CDR3 is 15 residues long. V gave up 0 bases and J gave up 13 bases, with 20 bases separating them. CDR1 is SGDLS, CDR2 YYNGEE, per germline. The CDR3, as DNA: TGTGCCAGCAGCGTAGGCTGGGGTAGTGGAAACCTCCAGTTCTTC. As protein: CASSVGWGSGNLQFF.

This clonotype was seen many times. The rearrangement links TRBV27 to TRBJ2-7; D unclear. Germline V gene sequence: CDR1 MNHEY, CDR2 SMNVEV (reference sequence). The CDR3 runs to 13 residues. Between the trimmed V and J ends, which lost 2 bases and 1 base, there was a span of 6 bases. The CDR3 reads CASSLSRSYEQYF. Written as DNA, the CDR3 is TGTGCCAGCAGTTTAAGTCGATCCTACGAGCAGTACTTC.

This clonotype was seen a few times. The chain employs TRBV5-1 and TRBJ2-1, with D perhaps matching TRBD1 or TRBD2 (5 bases each). Germline CDR1 reads SGHRS; CDR2 reads YFSETQ. Trimming cost V 4 bases and J 6 bases, with 20 bases left between them. There are 16 residues in the CDR3. Here the CDR3 reads CASSPDLGETSNEQFF. Written as DNA, the CDR3 is TGCGCCAGCAGCCCGGATCTAGGGGAGACCTCCAATGAGCAGTTCTTC.